This TCR beta chain was observed in a study of T cell changes during pregnancy in multiple sclerosis. The V gene lost 0 bases and the J gene lost 3 bases, with 11 bases spanning the gap. This CDR3 has 15 amino acids. CDR1 is LGHNA, CDR2 YSLEER, per germline. Some clones are missing from TCRdb's copy, which holds only in-frame ones; the method was immunoSEQ multiplex PCR. The table shows around 69,000 clones, with over 85% occurring only once. Sequencing was performed on peripheral blood, taken in the third trimester of pregnancy. This sequence was found in a female donor with multiple sclerosis, enrolled in a pregnancy study. The V and J genes are TRBV4-3 and TRBJ2-5, with a possible D match to TRBD2 (6 bases). CDR3 sequence reads: CASSQDWDSKETQYF. The CDR3 DNA reads TGCGCCAGCAGCCAAGATTGGGACTCCAAAGAGACCCAGTACTTC.